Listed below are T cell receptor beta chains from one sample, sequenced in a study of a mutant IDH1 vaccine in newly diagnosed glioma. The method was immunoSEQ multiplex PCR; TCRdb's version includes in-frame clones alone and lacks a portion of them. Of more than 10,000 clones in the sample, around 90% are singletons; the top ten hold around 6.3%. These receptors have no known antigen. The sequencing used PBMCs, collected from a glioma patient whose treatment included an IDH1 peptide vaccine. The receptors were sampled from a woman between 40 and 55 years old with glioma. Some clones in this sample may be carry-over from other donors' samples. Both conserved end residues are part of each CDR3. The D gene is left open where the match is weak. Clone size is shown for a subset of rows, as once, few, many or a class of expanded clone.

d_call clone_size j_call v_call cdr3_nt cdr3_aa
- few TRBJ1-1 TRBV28 TGTGCCAGCAGTCCTCCCCAGGCTGTGCACAACCTTGAAGCTTTCTTT CASSPPQAVHNLEAFF
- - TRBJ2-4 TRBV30 TGTGCCTGGGCCCGGGCCTTGATGGCCAAAAACATTCAGTACTTC CAWARALMAKNIQYF
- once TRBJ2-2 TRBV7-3 TGTGCCAGCAGCTTAAAAGCAGGGCCCGGGGAGCTGTTTTTT CASSLKAGPGELFF
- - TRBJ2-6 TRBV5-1 TGCGCCAGCTTGGAGGCTGGGGCCAACGTCCTGACTTTC CASLEAGANVLTF
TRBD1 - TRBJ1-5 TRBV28 TGTGCCAGCACCCCCGGGACAGTGGGGGTCCAGCCCCAGCATTTT CASTPGTVGVQPQHF
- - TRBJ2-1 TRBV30 TGTGCCTGGAGTGAGAGGTCGGAGGAGCAGTTCTTC CAWSERSEEQFF
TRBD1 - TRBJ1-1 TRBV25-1 TGTGCCAGCAGTGAATCCGGGACAGGGGACACTGAAGCTTTCTTT CASSESGTGDTEAFF
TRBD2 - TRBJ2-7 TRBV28 TGTGCCAGCAGTTTGCCGGGACTAGTGGCCTACGAGCAGTACTTC CASSLPGLVAYEQYF
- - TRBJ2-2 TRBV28 TGTGCCAGCTCCACTGGGGGTCCTTACACCGGGGAGCTGTTTTTT CASSTGGPYTGELFF
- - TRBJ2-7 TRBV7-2 TGTGCCAGCAGTTTCGCCTACGAGCAGTACTTC CASSFAYEQYF
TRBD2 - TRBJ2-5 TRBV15 TGTGCCACCAGCAGAGTGGGTAGCGGGAGGGACGGGGAGACCCAGTACTTC CATSRVGSGRDGETQYF
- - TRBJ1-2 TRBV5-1 TGCGCCAGCACCTCCGGGACCCAGAGGGCAGATGGCTACACCTTC CASTSGTQRADGYTF
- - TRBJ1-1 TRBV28 TGTGCCAGCAGTCCGACTGCATCCAACACTGAAGCTTTCTTT CASSPTASNTEAFF
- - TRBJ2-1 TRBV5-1 TGCGCCAGCAGCTTGTATACGGGCCCACTGGGCCTTGACAATGAGCAGTTCTTC CASSLYTGPLGLDNEQFF
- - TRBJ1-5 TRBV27 TGTGCCAGTGCGGGGGCCAGGGATCAGCCCCAGCATTTT CASAGARDQPQHF
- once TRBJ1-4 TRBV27 TGTGCCAGCAGTTTTAGGCGGAACCCAGAAAAACTGTTTTTT CASSFRRNPEKLFF
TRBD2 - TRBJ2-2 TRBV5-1 TGCGCCAGCAGCTCGACTAGCGGGAGGACCGGGGAGCTGTTTTTT CASSSTSGRTGELFF
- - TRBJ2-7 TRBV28 TGTGCCAGCAGTTTAGCCGGAGCGGCCCGCTACGAGCAGTACTTC CASSLAGAARYEQYF
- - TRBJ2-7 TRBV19 TGTGCCAGTAGTATTTACGGCGGAGGGAGCTCCTACGAGCAGTACTTC CASSIYGGGSSYEQYF
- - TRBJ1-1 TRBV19 TGTGCCAGTAGTAAAAATCCGAACACTGAAGCTTTCTTT CASSKNPNTEAFF
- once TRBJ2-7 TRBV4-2 TGTGCCAGCAGCCAAGAGGGCAGGGTCTCGGACGAGCAGTACTTC CASSQEGRVSDEQYF
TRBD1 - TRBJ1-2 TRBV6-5 TGTGCCAGCAGTAGACAGGGGTATGGCTACACCTTC CASSRQGYGYTF
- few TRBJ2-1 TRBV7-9 TGTGCCAGCAGCTTAGAACGGGGAAGGGATGAGCAGTTCTTC CASSLERGRDEQFF